This T cell receptor beta chain was sequenced for a study of T cells in Graves' hyperthyroidism and ophthalmopathy. The germline CDR1 and CDR2 sequences are DFQATT and SNEGSKA (reference sequence). The V end lost 1 base, the J end lost 2 bases, and 6 bases lay between the germline ends. The CDR3 is 14 residues long. RNA transcripts were the template for amplifying TCR beta CDR3 regions. Carried out on the TCR CDR3, a first-round RT-PCR used the HTBI primer set. TCRdb itself ran the multiplex PCR reads through MiXCR, one entry per CDR3 protein. The data contain around 610,000 distinct CDR3 sequences, about 15% of them singletons.

V gene TRBV20-1 combines with J gene TRBJ1-6; no clear D. The sequencing input was blood. This receptor was taken from a woman aged 40 to 55 with Graves' ophthalmopathy. The CDR3 bases are TGCAGTGCTAGAGCATCCACCTATAATTCACCCCTCCACTTT. Translation gives CSARASTYNSPLHF.